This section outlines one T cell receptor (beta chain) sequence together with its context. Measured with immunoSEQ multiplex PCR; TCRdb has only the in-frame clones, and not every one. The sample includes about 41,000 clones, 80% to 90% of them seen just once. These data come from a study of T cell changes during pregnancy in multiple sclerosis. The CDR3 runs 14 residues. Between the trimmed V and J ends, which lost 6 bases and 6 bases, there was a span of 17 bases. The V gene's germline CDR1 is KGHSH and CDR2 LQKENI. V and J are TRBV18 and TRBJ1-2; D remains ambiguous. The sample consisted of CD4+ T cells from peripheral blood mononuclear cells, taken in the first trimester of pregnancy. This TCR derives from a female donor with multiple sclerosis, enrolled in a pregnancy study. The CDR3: CASSPLTENHGYTF. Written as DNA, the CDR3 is TGTGCCAGCTCCCCCCTGACGGAGAACCATGGCTACACCTTC.